Following are 31 T cell receptor beta chains from one sample sequenced in a study of cytomegalovirus exposure and HLA in healthy donors (dated by TCRdb to the late 2010s). Preparation of the library involved the immunoSEQ multiplex PCR assay. TCRdb mirrors the immuneACCESS table, restricted to in-frame sequences. Some clones are absent from its copies; in checked studies, under half trace to an unresolved V gene, and the reason for the others is unknown. Present in this sample are tens of thousands of clones, approximately 95% of which were seen just once. Approximately 6% of the sample belongs to the ten largest clones. The specimen sequenced was PBMCs. These receptors originate from a woman under 30 in good health and CMV-seropositive.

The gene calls are TRBV4-3 and TRBJ1-2, with D possibly being TRBD1 (5 bases). Trimming left V 0 bases short and J 5 bases short, with 10 bases between. The CDR3 has 14 residues. Germline V gene lookup returns CDR1 LGHNA and CDR2 YSLEER. CDR3 region: CASSQDLAGYGYTF. The CDR3 region has the DNA TGCGCCAGCAGCCAAGATCTGGCAGGGTATGGCTACACCTTC.

The chain combines TRBV11-2 with TRBJ2-4, with D maybe TRBD1 (5 bases). Looked up from germline, CDR1 is SGHAT and CDR2 is FQNNGV. CDR3 length: 15 residues. V lost 5 bases and J 4 bases, leaving 15 bases between the germline ends. CDR3 amino acids: CASSRVKGEKNIQYF. The CDR3 DNA reads TGTGCCAGCAGCAGAGTCAAAGGGGAAAAAAACATTCAGTACTTC.

The genes are TRBV23-1 and TRBJ2-3, with D tentatively TRBD2 (5 bases). TRBV23-1 is filed as an ORF, its function uncertain. The V and J ends lost 6 bases and 1 base respectively, with 11 bases between them. This CDR3 is built from 14 residues. This CDR3 is CASSRRGGTDTQYF. CDR3 DNA: TGCGCCAGCAGCCGCCGGGGTGGCACAGATACGCAGTATTTT.

V is TRBV7-2 and J is TRBJ1-2; the match to TRBD1 covers 11 bases. The trim removed 6 bases at V and 4 bases at J, leaving 4 bases unmatched. Germline CDR1 is SGHTA and CDR2 is FQGNSA. There are 14 residues in the CDR3. CDR3 DNA: TGTGCCAGCAGAGGGGACAGGGGGATCTATGGCTACACCTTC. Its translation is CASRGDRGIYGYTF. Together with reference TRBV7-2 and TRBJ1-2, the CDR3 gives the full variable domain: GAGVSQSPSNKVTEKGKDVELRCDPISGHTALYWYRQSLGQGLEFLIYFQGNSAPDKSGLPSDRFSAERTGGSVSTLTIQRTQQEDSAVYLCASRGDRGIYGYTFGSGTRLTVV.

V and J are TRBV28 and TRBJ1-1, with D possibly matching TRBD1 (5 bases). Germline V CDR1 and CDR2: MDHEN, SYDVKM. The CDR3 consists of 16 residues. V lost 4 bases, J lost 0 bases, and 15 bases lay in between. The CDR3 here is CASSYAGGNLNTEAFF. In nucleotides, the CDR3 is TGTGCCAGCAGTTACGCGGGGGGGAATCTGAACACTGAAGCTTTCTTT.

Written as DNA, the CDR3 is TGCGCCAGCAGCCAAGACCTCGGGACAGCTAGCAATCAGCCCCAGCATTTT. The encoded protein is CASSQDLGTASNQPQHF. The chain carries TRBV4-3 and TRBJ1-5; 7 bases align to TRBD1. Looked up from germline, CDR1 is LGHNA and CDR2 is YSLEER. The CDR3 has 17 residues. After removal of 0 bases from V and 0 bases from J, the junction contained 5 bases not matched to a gene.

CDR3 sequence: CASRTRESLMNTEAFF. CDR3 sequence (DNA): TGTGCCAGCAGGACCCGGGAGAGCCTCATGAACACTGAAGCTTTCTTT. V gene TRBV11-1 combines with J gene TRBJ1-1; no firm D call. CDR1 SGHAT and CDR2 FQDESV come from the germline V gene (reference sequence). V shed 6 bases and J shed 0 bases, with 17 bases lying between them. This CDR3 is built from 16 residues.

The genes are TRBV7-6 and TRBJ1-4, with D hard to call. Per the germline V gene, CDR1 is SGHVS and CDR2 is FNYEAQ. The CDR3 has 16 residues. The V end lost 5 bases, the J end lost 3 bases, and 16 bases lay between the germline ends. CDR3 loop: CASSRAGIGANEKLFF. The CDR3, as DNA: TGTGCCAGCAGCCGTGCGGGTATCGGGGCTAATGAAAAACTGTTTTTT.

This chain connects TRBV5-6 to TRBJ2-5, with 9 nucleotides matching TRBD1. CDR1 SGHDT and CDR2 YYEEEE come from the germline V gene. The CDR3 runs 14 residues. With V trimmed by 4 bases and J by 9 bases, 10 bases remained unmatched. CDR3: CASSRTGVREPQYF. In DNA, the CDR3 is TGTGCCAGCAGCAGGACAGGGGTTCGGGAGCCCCAGTACTTC.

The V gene is TRBV6-1, the J gene TRBJ2-3, with D possibly TRBD2 on 5 matching bases. Germline lookup yields CDR1 MNHNS and CDR2 SASEGT. V shed 4 bases and J shed 2 bases, with 13 bases lying between them. The CDR3 runs 15 residues. This CDR3 is CASSGEGGYTDTQYF. Here the CDR3 DNA reads TGTGCCAGCAGTGGCGAGGGCGGTTACACAGATACGCAGTATTTT.

This rearrangement joins TRBV27 to TRBJ1-1, with 11 bases lining up with TRBD1. V shed 5 bases and J 1 base; nucleotides not matched to a gene: 12. The length of the CDR3 is 18 residues. Germline-derived CDR1 and CDR2 are MNHEY and SMNVEV (reference sequence). CDR3 region: CASSPIGPDRGPNTEAFF. For the CDR3, the DNA is TGTGCCAGCAGTCCGATAGGCCCGGACAGGGGGCCGAACACTGAAGCTTTCTTT.

The V gene is TRBV18, the J gene TRBJ1-6; the D is unclear. The CDR3 runs 12 residues. The germline V gene encodes CDR1 KGHSH and CDR2 LQKENI. The germline V and J ends were trimmed by 6 bases and 11 bases, with 11 bases remaining between them. DNA of the CDR3: TGTGCCAGCTCCAAAGACCAGGCACCCCTCCACTTT. Its protein is CASSKDQAPLHF.

The rearrangement links TRBV6-6 to TRBJ1-1, with 7 bases that match TRBD1. The CDR3 totals 15 residues. J lost 3 bases, V lost 5 bases, and 9 bases had no gene match. Germline CDR1 and CDR2: MNHNY and SVGAGI (reference sequence). DNA of the CDR3: TGTGCCAGCAGTGTCCAACAGGGGCGGGACACTGAAGCTTTCTTT. This gives the protein CASSVQQGRDTEAFF.

This clone was picked up one time. The CDR3, as DNA: TGTGCCAGCAGCCCGGGACAGGGGAACACTGAAGCTTTCTTT. Protein: CASSPGQGNTEAFF. This chain connects TRBV6-1 to TRBJ1-1; 9 bases map to TRBD1. The J segment lost 1 base and the V segment lost 6 bases, leaving 3 bases of the junction unmatched. The CDR3 is made up of 14 amino acids. Germline CDR1 reads MNHNS; CDR2 reads SASEGT.

This rearrangement joins TRBV13 to TRBJ1-3; 10 positions agree with TRBD1. Trimming took 0 bases from V and 4 from J; bases not matched to a gene: 6. This CDR3 contains 17 residues. Germline V lookup: CDR1 PRHDT, CDR2 FYEKMQ (reference sequence). The CDR3 coding sequence is TGTGCCAGCAGCTTAGGCTGGACAGGGGGGGAAGGAAACACCATATATTTT. Residues: CASSLGWTGGEGNTIYF.

CDR3 DNA sequence: TGTGCCAGCAGTGAATCAGGGAACACTGAAGCTTTCTTT. It specifies CASSESGNTEAFF. The rearrangement links TRBV2 to TRBJ1-1, with D uncertain. CDR1 and CDR2 from the germline V gene are SNHLY and FYNNEI. The CDR3 is made up of 13 amino acids. Trimming left V 2 bases short and J 1 base short, with 5 bases between. Full variable domain (rest looked up from reference TRBV2 and TRBJ1-1): EPEVTQTPSHQVTQMGQEVILRCVPISNHLYFYWYRQILGQKVEFLVSFYNNEISEKSEIFDDQFSVERPDGSNFTLKIRSTKLEDSAMYFCASSESGNTEAFFGQGTRLTVV.

CDR3 nucleotide sequence: TGTGCCAGCTCAATAGGAAGACTAGCGGGTCTTTACGAGCAGTACTTC. Amino acids: CASSIGRLAGLYEQYF. The chain couples TRBV18 to TRBJ2-7; TRBD2 agrees at 10 bases. Losses at the gene ends were 5 bases for V and 4 bases for J; bases not matched to a gene: 11. CDR3 size: 16 residues. Germline values: CDR1 KGHSH, CDR2 LQKENI. Using reference TRBV18 and TRBJ2-7 for the parts outside the CDR3, the full variable domain is NAGVMQNPRHLVRRRGQEARLRCSPMKGHSHVYWYRQLPEEGLKFMVYLQKENIIDESGMPKERFSAEFPKEGPSILRIQQVVRGDSAAYFCASSIGRLAGLYEQYFGPGTRLTVT.

The sample holds one count of this clone. The rearrangement joins TRBV7-8 to TRBJ1-2; a possible D gene is TRBD1 (5 bases). Germline V lookup: CDR1 SGHVS, CDR2 FQNEAQ. CDR3 length: 15 residues. V was pared by 2 bases and J by 8 bases, with 18 bases between. The CDR3 nucleotides are TGTGCCAGCAGCTTATTGATTTTTGGGGGGGTGGGCTACACCTTC. The encoded protein is CASSLLIFGGVGYTF.

About this clone itself: The junction departs from germline at one end; a sequencing error may be responsible. The V call is TRBV2, the J call TRBJ1-1; weak D call: TRBD1 (6 bases). This CDR3 has 15 residues. The germline CDR1 and CDR2 sequences are SNHLY and FYNNEI. The CDR3 spells CASSDIGQGNAEAFF. The CDR3 bases are TGTGCCAGCAGTGATATCGGCCAGGGGAACGCTGAAGCTTTCTTT.

V and J are TRBV2 and TRBJ2-3, with TRBD2 matching over 8 bases. The CDR3 length is 12 residues. Germline V gene data show CDR1 as SNHLY and CDR2 as FYNNEI. Unmatched junction bases numbered 4, after V lost 8 bases and J lost 6 bases. CDR3 protein: CASATGGDTQYF. In DNA, the CDR3 is TGTGCCAGCGCCACGGGGGGGGATACGCAGTATTTT.

The count of this clone is one. This chain uses TRBV5-1 with TRBJ1-6, with a weak D call TRBD1 (6 bases). This CDR3 has 14 residues. Trimming pared 0 bases from V and 9 bases from J, leaving 10 bases between. Germline V lookup: CDR1 SGHRS, CDR2 YFSETQ. CDR3 amino acids: CASSLEGEGSPLHF. DNA for the CDR3: TGCGCCAGCAGCTTGGAGGGGGAGGGTTCACCCCTCCACTTT.

This clone was picked up one time. The J gene is TRBJ2-2, the V gene TRBV5-1; D is perhaps TRBD1 (6 bases). CDR1 is SGHRS and CDR2 is YFSETQ in the germline V gene. This CDR3 contains 14 residues. V lost 4 bases, J lost 10 bases, and 17 bases lay in between. The chain's CDR3 is CASSRAIPGQELFF. As DNA, the CDR3 is TGCGCCAGCAGCCGGGCAATCCCGGGACAGGAGCTGTTTTTT.

This clone was counted a single time. This chain links TRBV15 with TRBJ1-1; 9 bases agree with TRBD1. CDR1 and CDR2 from the germline V gene are LNHNV and YYDKDF (reference sequence). The junction had 2 bases not matched to a gene; V was cut back by 6 bases and J by 0 bases. The CDR3 has 14 residues. This chain's CDR3 is CATRQGALNTEAFF. For the CDR3, the DNA is TGTGCCACCAGACAGGGGGCCCTGAACACTGAAGCTTTCTTT.

The chain links TRBV6-4 to TRBJ1-1; 7 bases align to TRBD1. The CDR3 runs to 17 residues. Germline V gives CDR1 MRHNA, CDR2 SNTAGT. V lost 3 bases, J lost 2 bases, and 12 bases stayed unmatched. The CDR3 sequence: CASSERYRGSLNTEAFF. Written as DNA, the CDR3 is TGTGCCAGCAGTGAAAGGTACAGGGGATCCCTCAACACTGAAGCTTTCTTT.

CDR3 nucleotides: TGTGCCAGCAGCTTAGCGGGACAGGGCTACGAGCAGTACTTC. This sequence encodes CASSLAGQGYEQYF. The V call is TRBV7-8, the J call TRBJ2-7; 9 nucleotides agree with TRBD1. V lost 0 bases to trimming and J lost 3 bases; unmatched junction nucleotides: 0. The germline V gene has CDR1 SGHVS and CDR2 FQNEAQ. The CDR3 spans 14 residues.

This sequence joins TRBV10-3 and TRBJ1-2, with 10 bases that match TRBD1. The ends lost 4 bases at V and 5 bases at J; junction bases unmatched: 7. CDR1 is ENHRY and CDR2 is SYGVKD in the germline V gene. The CDR3 runs to 15 residues. The CDR3 nucleotides read TGTGCCATCAGTGGTGGGACAGGGGAAAGGTATGGCTACACCTTC. Protein sequence: CAISGGTGERYGYTF.

This rearrangement joins TRBV5-1 to TRBJ1-3; D is uncertain. V was cut by 0 bases and J by 2 bases, with 9 bases left in between. This CDR3 is built from 15 residues. Germline loops: CDR1 SGHRS, CDR2 YFSETQ. CDR3: CASSLESGTGNTIYF. The CDR3 coding sequence is TGCGCCAGCAGCTTGGAGTCAGGTACTGGAAACACCATATATTTT.

V usage is TRBV10-3 and J usage is TRBJ1-1; TRBD1 might be the D (6 bases). Trimming took off 0 bases at V and 3 bases at J, with 11 bases between the two ends. This CDR3 comprises 15 residues. Germline CDR1 and CDR2: ENHRY and SYGVKD. CDR3 bases: TGTGCCATCAGTGAGTCGAGTCAGGGGTACACTGAAGCTTTCTTT. It encodes CAISESSQGYTEAFF.

This sequence joins TRBV9 and TRBJ2-3, with 7 positions matching TRBD1. The germline V gene encodes CDR1 SGDLS and CDR2 YYNGEE. Losses at the gene ends were 3 bases for V and 4 bases for J; bases not matched to a gene: 14. The CDR3 has 17 amino acids. CDR3 in DNA: TGTGCCAGCAGCGGAAGATCAAGACAGGGTGGCCCAGATACGCAGTATTTT. It yields the protein CASSGRSRQGGPDTQYF.

The table lists this clone with a count of one. The chain has TRBV5-1 and TRBJ2-2, with a tentative D call TRBD1 (6 bases). The germline gives CDR1 SGHRS, CDR2 YFSETQ. The V end was cut by 0 bases, the J end by 4 bases, with 10 bases between. CDR3 length equals 15 residues. In nucleotides, the CDR3 is TGCGCCAGCAGCTTGGGACAGGCTGGCACCGGGGAGCTGTTTTTT. Translation gives CASSLGQAGTGELFF.

The chain joins TRBV9 to TRBJ2-2; no clear D. V was pared by 3 bases and J by 9 bases, with 12 bases between. The CDR3 is 13 amino acids. Germline values: CDR1 SGDLS, CDR2 YYNGEE. The CDR3 coding sequence is TGTGCCAGCAGCGCGCCGTCCAGTTGGGAGCTGTTTTTT. Encoded protein: CASSAPSSWELFF.